The 8 T cell receptor beta chains presented below share a single source sample, sequenced in a study of T cells in Graves' hyperthyroidism and ophthalmopathy. Researchers took RNA transcripts and amplified the TCR beta CDR3 regions from them. First-round RT-PCR with HTBI primers amplified the TCR CDR3 region. TCRdb redid the calling of the multiplex PCR reads with MiXCR, one entry per CDR3 protein. The sample has 650,000 to 850,000 distinct CDR3 sequences; approximately 18% are singletons. Sequences were obtained from blood. These receptors were taken from a woman aged 45-60 years with Graves' hyperthyroidism that later progressed to Graves' ophthalmopathy.

This clonotype came up many times. The chain couples TRBV7-9 to TRBJ1-1; D is unclear. This CDR3 is 12 amino acids long. Trimming stripped 3 bases from V and 4 bases from J, with 6 bases between. Germline CDR1 reads SEHNR; CDR2 reads FQNEAQ (reference sequence). CDR3 nucleotides: TGTGCCAGCAGCTTTAAGGTCACTGAAGCTTTCTTT. As protein: CASSFKVTEAFF.

The V and J genes are TRBV11-2 and TRBJ2-7; 8 bases align to TRBD2. Losses at the gene ends were 6 bases for V and 4 bases for J; bases not matched to a gene: 14. This CDR3 is 16 amino acids long. Germline V CDR1 and CDR2: SGHAT, FQNNGV. CDR3 amino acids: CASSWGTALAGYEQYF. The CDR3 bases are TGTGCCAGCAGTTGGGGGACGGCTTTAGCGGGGTACGAGCAGTACTTC.

This clonotype was seen more than once but under ten times. The J gene is TRBJ1-1, the V gene TRBV5-1; the D gene is possibly TRBD1 (5 bases). Germline V gene data show CDR1 as SGHRS and CDR2 as YFSETQ. CDR3 size: 15 residues. V lost 0 bases to trimming and J lost 2 bases, with 11 bases between them. CDR3 nucleotides: TGCGCCAGCAGCTTGGACGCAGGGAGAAACACTGAAGCTTTCTTT. It yields the protein CASSLDAGRNTEAFF.

Ten or more counts support this clonotype. The chain uses TRBV3-1 and TRBJ1-2, with D perhaps matching TRBD1 (5 bases). Per germline, CDR1 LGHDT and CDR2 YNNKEL (reference sequence). V lost 5 bases and J 5 bases, leaving 12 bases between the germline ends. The CDR3 is 13 amino acids. CDR3 sequence (DNA): TGTGCCAGCAGCGGCGGGGCAGCTTATGGCTACACCTTC. This translates into CASSGGAAYGYTF.

This clonotype has a handful of counts. J is TRBJ2-2 and V is TRBV20-1; TRBD2 might be the D (6 bases). V was cut by 5 bases and J by 2 bases, with 15 bases left in between. Germline V gene lookup returns CDR1 DFQATT and CDR2 SNEGSKA (reference sequence). The CDR3 is 15 amino acids. The CDR3: CSASSGTANTGELFF. The CDR3 DNA follows: TGCAGTGCTTCATCCGGGACTGCCAACACCGGGGAGCTGTTTTTT.

This clonotype was seen ten or more times. This chain joins TRBV11-2 and TRBJ1-2, with D perhaps matching TRBD1 (6 bases). From germline, CDR1 is SGHAT and CDR2 FQNNGV. V lost 0 bases and J lost 2, with 7 bases in between. This CDR3 spans 14 amino acids. The CDR3 here is CASSLDQGNYGYTF. The DNA of the CDR3 is TGTGCCAGCAGCTTAGATCAGGGGAACTATGGCTACACCTTC.

This chain links TRBV3-1 with TRBJ1-2; TRBD1 aligns across 8 bases. Germline CDR1 LGHDT, CDR2 YNNKEL (reference sequence). The CDR3 is 15 residues long. V lost 0 bases and J lost 6; bases outside the gene matches: 6. The CDR3 here is CASSQEQDRVNGYTF. The CDR3 DNA reads as TGTGCCAGCAGCCAAGAGCAGGACAGGGTAAATGGCTACACCTTC.

In its sample, this clonotype was seen once. The chain employs TRBV2 and TRBJ2-2; TRBD2 matches at 16 bases. Germline V gene data show CDR1 as SNHLY and CDR2 as FYNNEI. This CDR3 contains 17 residues. The V and J ends lost 6 bases and 7 bases, in that order; junction bases with no gene match: 8. In DNA form, the CDR3 reads TGTGCCAGCAGGACGGGACTAGCGGGGGGGCCAGACGGGGAGCTGTTTTTT. Translating it yields CASRTGLAGGPDGELFF.